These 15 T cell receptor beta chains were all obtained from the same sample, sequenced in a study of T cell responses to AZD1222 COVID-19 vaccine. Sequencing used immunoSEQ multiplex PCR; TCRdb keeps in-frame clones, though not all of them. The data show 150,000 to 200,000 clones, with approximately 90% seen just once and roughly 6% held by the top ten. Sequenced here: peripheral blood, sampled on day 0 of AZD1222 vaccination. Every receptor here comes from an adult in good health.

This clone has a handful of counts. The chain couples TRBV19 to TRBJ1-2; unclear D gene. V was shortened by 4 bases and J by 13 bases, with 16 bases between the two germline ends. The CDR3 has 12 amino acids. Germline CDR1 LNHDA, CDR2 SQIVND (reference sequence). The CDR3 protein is CASSRPDWVFTF. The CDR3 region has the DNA TGTGCCAGTAGTAGGCCGGACTGGGTATTCACCTTC.

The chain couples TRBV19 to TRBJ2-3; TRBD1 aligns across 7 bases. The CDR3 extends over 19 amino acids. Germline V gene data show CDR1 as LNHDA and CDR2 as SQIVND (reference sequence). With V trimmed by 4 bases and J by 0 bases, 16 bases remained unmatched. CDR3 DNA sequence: TGTGCCAGTAGTAGATCAACAGGGGCGCGGGCTACTAGCACAGATACGCAGTATTTT. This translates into CASSRSTGARATSTDTQYF.

The CDR3 protein is CASSPRDSLLGEAFF. CDR3 DNA: TGTGCCAGCAGTCCGAGGGACAGCCTATTGGGGGAAGCTTTCTTT. The chain combines TRBV28 with TRBJ1-1, with 7 bases lining up with TRBD1. Germline CDR1 is MDHEN and CDR2 is SYDVKM. The CDR3 is 15 amino acids. The junction had 14 bases not matched to a gene; V was cut back by 5 bases and J by 8 bases.

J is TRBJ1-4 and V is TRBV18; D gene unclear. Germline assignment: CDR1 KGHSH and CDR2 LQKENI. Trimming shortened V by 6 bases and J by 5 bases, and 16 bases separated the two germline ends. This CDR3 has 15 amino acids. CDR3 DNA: TGTGCCAGCTCGCTCTCCGACGGAGACAATGAAAAACTGTTTTTT. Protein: CASSLSDGDNEKLFF.

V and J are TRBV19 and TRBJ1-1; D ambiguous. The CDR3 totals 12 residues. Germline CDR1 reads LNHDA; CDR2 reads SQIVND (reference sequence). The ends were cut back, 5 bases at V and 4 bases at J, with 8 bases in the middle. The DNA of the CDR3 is TGTGCCAGTAGTTACCGCGGCACTGAAGCTTTCTTT. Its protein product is CASSYRGTEAFF.

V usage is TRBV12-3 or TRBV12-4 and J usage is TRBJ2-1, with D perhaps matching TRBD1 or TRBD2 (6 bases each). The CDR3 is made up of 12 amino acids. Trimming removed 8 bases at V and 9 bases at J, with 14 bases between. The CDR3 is CASWPEGGEQFF. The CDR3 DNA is TGTGCCAGCTGGCCCGAGGGGGGTGAGCAGTTCTTC.

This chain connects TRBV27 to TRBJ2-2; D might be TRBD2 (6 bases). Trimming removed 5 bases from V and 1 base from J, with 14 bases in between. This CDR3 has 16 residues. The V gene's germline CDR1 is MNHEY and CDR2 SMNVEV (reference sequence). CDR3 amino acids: CASSASGTWNTGELFF. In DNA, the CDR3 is TGTGCCAGCAGTGCCTCCGGGACTTGGAACACCGGGGAGCTGTTTTTT.

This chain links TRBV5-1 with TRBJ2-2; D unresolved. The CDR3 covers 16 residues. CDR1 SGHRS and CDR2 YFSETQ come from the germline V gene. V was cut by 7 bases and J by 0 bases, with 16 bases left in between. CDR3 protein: CASAPAPQANTGELFF. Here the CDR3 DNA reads TGCGCCAGCGCCCCGGCCCCCCAGGCGAACACCGGGGAGCTGTTTTTT. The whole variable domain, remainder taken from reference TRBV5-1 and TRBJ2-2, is KAGVTQTPRYLIKTRGQQVTLSCSPISGHRSVSWYQQTPGQGLQFLFEYFSETQRNKGNFPGRFSGRQFSNSRSEMNVSTLELGDSALYLCASAPAPQANTGELFFGEGSRLTVL.

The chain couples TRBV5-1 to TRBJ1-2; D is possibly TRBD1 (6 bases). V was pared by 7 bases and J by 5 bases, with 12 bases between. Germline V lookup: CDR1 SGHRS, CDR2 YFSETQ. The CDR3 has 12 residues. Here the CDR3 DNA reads TGCGCCAGCTCGGCAGGGGAGTATGGCTACACCTTC. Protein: CASSAGEYGYTF.

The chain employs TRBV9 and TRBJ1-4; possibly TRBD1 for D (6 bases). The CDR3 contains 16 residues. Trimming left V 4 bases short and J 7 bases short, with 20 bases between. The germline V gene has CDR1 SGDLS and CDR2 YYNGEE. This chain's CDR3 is CASSPLGGGIGEKLFF. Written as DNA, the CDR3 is TGTGCCAGCAGCCCCCTGGGAGGGGGAATCGGTGAAAAACTGTTTTTT.

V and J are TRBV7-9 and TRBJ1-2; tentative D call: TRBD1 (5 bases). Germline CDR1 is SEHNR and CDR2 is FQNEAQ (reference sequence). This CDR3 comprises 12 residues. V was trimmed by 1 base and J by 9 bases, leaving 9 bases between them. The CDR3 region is CASSLETARYTF. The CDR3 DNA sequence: TGTGCCAGCAGCTTAGAGACAGCCCGCTACACCTTC.

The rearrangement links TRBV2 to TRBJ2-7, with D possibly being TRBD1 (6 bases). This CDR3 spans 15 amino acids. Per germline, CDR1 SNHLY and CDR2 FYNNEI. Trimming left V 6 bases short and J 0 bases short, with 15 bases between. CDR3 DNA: TGTGCCAGCAGGGAAAGACAGGTGATCTCCTACGAGCAGTACTTC. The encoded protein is CASRERQVISYEQYF.

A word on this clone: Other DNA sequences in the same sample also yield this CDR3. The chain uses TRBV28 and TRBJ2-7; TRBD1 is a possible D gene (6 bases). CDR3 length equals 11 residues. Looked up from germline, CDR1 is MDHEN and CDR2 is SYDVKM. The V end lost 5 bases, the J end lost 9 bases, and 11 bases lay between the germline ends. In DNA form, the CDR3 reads TGTGCCAGCAGTACAGGGAAGGTGCAGTACTTC. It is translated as CASSTGKVQYF. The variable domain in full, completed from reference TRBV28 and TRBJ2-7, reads DVKVTQSSRYLVKRTGEKVFLECVQDMDHENMFWYRQDPGLGLRLIYFSYDVKMKEKGDIPEGYSVSREKKERFSLILESASTNQTSMYLCASSTGKVQYFGPGTRLTVT.

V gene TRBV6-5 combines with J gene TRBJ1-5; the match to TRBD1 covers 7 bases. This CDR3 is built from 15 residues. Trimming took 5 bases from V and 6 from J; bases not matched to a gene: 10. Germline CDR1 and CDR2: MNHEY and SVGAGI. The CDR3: CASSNRRDSSQPQHF. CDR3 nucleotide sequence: TGTGCCAGCAGTAACCGGCGGGACAGTAGTCAGCCCCAGCATTTT.

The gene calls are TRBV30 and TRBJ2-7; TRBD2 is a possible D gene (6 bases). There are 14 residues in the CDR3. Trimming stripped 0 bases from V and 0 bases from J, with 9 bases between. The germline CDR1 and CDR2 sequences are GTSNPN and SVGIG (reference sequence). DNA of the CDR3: TGTGCCTGGAGTGTACGCGGGATCTCCTACGAGCAGTACTTC. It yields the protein CAWSVRGISYEQYF.